The sequence of this T cell receptor (beta chain) was determined in a study of T cells in Graves' hyperthyroidism and ophthalmopathy. Study background: Staff took peripheral blood when the initial diagnosis was made, before any treatment began. Study-wide results and limits: Ophthalmopathy was distinguished from stable hyperthyroidism by 13 V-J signatures.

Amplification of TCR beta CDR3 regions was performed using RNA transcripts as template. TCR CDR3 underwent first-round RT-PCR with the HTBI primer set. TCRdb reprocessed the multiplex PCR reads with MiXCR, giving one entry per CDR3 protein. The sample consists of about 640,000 distinct CDR3 sequences, less than 25% of them appearing once. The CDR3 spans 15 residues. CDR1 is LGHDT, CDR2 YNNKEL, per germline (reference sequence). Trimming removed 4 bases from V and 1 base from J, with 11 bases in between. In its sample, this clonotype was seen many times. What it binds is not known. Patients with uncontrolled infections, other autoimmune diseases, pregnancy or lactation were excluded. Diagnosis rested on symptoms, serum thyroxine and TRAb, thyroid ultrasound, and orbital computed tomography.

The origin of this receptor is a man aged 25-45 years with Graves' ophthalmopathy. V is TRBV3-1 and J is TRBJ1-5; D perhaps matches TRBD1 (5 bases). Sequencing used blood. The chain's CDR3 is CASSRGRASNQPQHF. Written as DNA, the CDR3 is TGTGCCAGCAGCCGGGGGAGGGCGAGCAATCAGCCCCAGCATTTT.